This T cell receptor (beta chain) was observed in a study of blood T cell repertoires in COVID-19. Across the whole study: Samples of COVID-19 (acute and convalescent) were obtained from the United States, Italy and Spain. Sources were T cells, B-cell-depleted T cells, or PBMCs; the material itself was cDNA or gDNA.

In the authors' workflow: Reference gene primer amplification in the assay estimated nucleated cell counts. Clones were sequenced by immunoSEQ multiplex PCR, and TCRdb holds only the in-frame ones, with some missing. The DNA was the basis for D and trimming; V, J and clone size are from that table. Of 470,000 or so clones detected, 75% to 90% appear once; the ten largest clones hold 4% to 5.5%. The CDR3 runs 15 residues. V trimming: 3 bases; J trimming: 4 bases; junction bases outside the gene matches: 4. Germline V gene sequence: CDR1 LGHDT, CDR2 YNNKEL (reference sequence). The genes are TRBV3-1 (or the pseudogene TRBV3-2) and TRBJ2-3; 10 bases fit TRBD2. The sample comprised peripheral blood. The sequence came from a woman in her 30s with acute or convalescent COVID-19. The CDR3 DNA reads TGTGCCAGCAGCCATGCTAGCGGGGGTCCAGATACGCAGTATTTT. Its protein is CASSHASGGPDTQYF.